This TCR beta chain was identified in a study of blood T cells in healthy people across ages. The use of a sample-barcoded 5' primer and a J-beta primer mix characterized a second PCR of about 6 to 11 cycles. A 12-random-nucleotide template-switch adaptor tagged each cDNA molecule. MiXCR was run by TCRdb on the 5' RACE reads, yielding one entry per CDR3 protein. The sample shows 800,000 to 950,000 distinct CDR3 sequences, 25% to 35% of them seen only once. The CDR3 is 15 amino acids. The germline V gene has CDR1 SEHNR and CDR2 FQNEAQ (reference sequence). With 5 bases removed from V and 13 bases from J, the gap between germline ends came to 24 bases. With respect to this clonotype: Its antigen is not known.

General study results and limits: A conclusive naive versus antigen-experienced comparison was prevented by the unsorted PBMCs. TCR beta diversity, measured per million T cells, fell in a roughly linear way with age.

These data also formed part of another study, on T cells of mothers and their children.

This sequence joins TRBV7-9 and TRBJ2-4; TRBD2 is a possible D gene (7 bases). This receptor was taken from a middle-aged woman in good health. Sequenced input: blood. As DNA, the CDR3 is TGTGCCAGCAGCCCTAGGGGGGTAGCGGGCAATGAGCAGTACTTC. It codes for CASSPRGVAGNEQYF.